This entry concerns a single T cell receptor beta chain. The sample originates from a study of a mutant IDH1 vaccine in newly diagnosed glioma. About the study: Treatment recipients were about 60% male and around 40% female, and their mean age was roughly 44 years.

The time point was: baseline, week 1 (first vaccination visit). Treatment reported: pre-vaccination baseline after standard-of-care therapy. Using immunoSEQ multiplex PCR, the repertoire was profiled, and TCRdb retains in-frame clones only, with some absent. This sample has 92,000 or so clones; about four fifths occur once, and the top ten carry 4.5% to 5.5%. The V end lost 1 base, the J end lost 0 bases, and 7 bases lay between the germline ends. There are 14 residues in the CDR3. Germline V gene lookup returns CDR1 SGHNT and CDR2 YYREEE (reference sequence). The sequence was obtained from a man aged 35 to 55 with glioma. Some clones in this sample may be carry-over from other donors' samples. V usage is TRBV5-4 and J usage is TRBJ1-2; TRBD1 might be the D (5 bases). The specimen comprised PBMCs, sampled from a glioma patient treated with radiotherapy, temozolomide or both. CDR3 sequence reads: CASSLTGANYGYTF. CDR3 coding DNA: TGTGCCAGCAGCTTGACAGGTGCTAACTATGGCTACACCTTC. Together with reference TRBV5-4 and TRBJ1-2, the CDR3 gives the full variable domain: ETGVTQSPTHLIKTRGQQVTLRCSSQSGHNTVSWYQQALGQGPQFIFQYYREEENGRGNFPPRFSGLQFPNYSSELNVNALELDDSALYLCASSLTGANYGYTFGSGTRLTVV.